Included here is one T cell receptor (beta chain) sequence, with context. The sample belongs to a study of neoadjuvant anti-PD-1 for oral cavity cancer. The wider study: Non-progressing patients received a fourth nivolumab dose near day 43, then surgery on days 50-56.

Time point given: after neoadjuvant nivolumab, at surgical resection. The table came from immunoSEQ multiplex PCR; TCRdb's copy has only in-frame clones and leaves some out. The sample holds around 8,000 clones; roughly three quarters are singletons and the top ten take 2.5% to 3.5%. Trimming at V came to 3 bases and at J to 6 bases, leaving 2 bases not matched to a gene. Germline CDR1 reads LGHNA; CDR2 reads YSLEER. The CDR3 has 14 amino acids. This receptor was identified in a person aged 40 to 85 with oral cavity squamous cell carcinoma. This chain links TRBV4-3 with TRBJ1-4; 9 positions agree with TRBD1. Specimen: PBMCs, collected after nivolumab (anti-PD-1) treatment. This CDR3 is CASSQWTGDEKLFF. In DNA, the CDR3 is TGCGCCAGCAGCCAGTGGACAGGGGATGAAAAACTGTTTTTT.